This entry lists 23 T cell receptor beta chains sequenced from one sample in a study of T-cell reconstitution after alpha-beta-depleted transplantation in children. Molecular barcoding with unique molecular identifiers was used for the TCRbeta library. TCRdb reprocessed the PCR reads with MiXCR, giving one entry per CDR3 protein. Among hundreds of thousands of distinct CDR3 sequences, roughly 17% were seen once, and the ten largest hold over 25%. Sequencing was performed on PBMCs, mostly from graft donor cells, taken 360 days after TCRalphabeta/CD19-depleted stem cell transplant. These receptors were collected from a boy under two years old who had a stem cell transplant for Wiskott-Aldrich syndrome, so the T cells may come from the graft donor.

The V gene is TRBV29-1, the J gene TRBJ2-5; 7 bases line up with TRBD1. This CDR3 region has 14 residues. Germline V gives CDR1 SQVTM, CDR2 ANQGSEA. V shed 1 base and J 7 bases; nucleotides not matched to a gene: 9. The CDR3 DNA is TGCAGCGTTGAAGTCCGCGCAGGGGGTACGACCCAGTACTTC. This sequence encodes CSVEVRAGGTTQYF.

This rearrangement joins TRBV2 to TRBJ1-6; 7 bases are shared with TRBD1. The trim removed 6 bases at V and 10 bases at J, leaving 18 bases unmatched. The length of the CDR3 is 17 residues. Germline CDR1 is SNHLY and CDR2 is FYNNEI. For the CDR3, the DNA is TGTGCCAGCAGCGTATTGGACAGGCGTATAGGGAAATCACCCCTCCACTTT. It translates to CASSVLDRRIGKSPLHF.

In this sample, this clonotype turned up a few times. This rearrangement joins TRBV29-1 to TRBJ1-1, with D tentatively TRBD1 (5 bases). CDR1 and CDR2 (germline): SQVTM, ANQGSEA. V lost 7 bases and J 0 bases, leaving 15 bases between the germline ends. This CDR3 has 14 residues. The CDR3: CSARPGGVNTEAFF. CDR3 nucleotides: TGCAGCGCCCGCCCCGGGGGGGTGAACACTGAAGCTTTCTTT.

This clonotype was seen ten or more times. The V call is TRBV18, the J call TRBJ2-1; D gene ambiguous. Germline V gene sequence: CDR1 KGHSH, CDR2 LQKENI. The germline V and J ends were trimmed by 9 bases and 0 bases, with 9 bases remaining between them. The CDR3 is 13 amino acids. The CDR3, as DNA: TGTGCCAGTTCAGCGTCCTCCTACAATGAGCAGTTCTTC. It translates to CASSASSYNEQFF.

The chain recombines TRBV12-3 or TRBV12-4 with TRBJ1-1; D remains unclear. Trimming pared 3 bases from V and 0 bases from J, leaving 14 bases between. This CDR3 spans 16 amino acids. In DNA form, the CDR3 reads TGTGCCAGCAGTTTTTGGGCTATGCTGATGAACACTGAAGCTTTCTTT. Translation: CASSFWAMLMNTEAFF.

This chain uses TRBV29-1 with TRBJ1-2; D not resolved. CDR3 length: 10 amino acids. In germline, CDR1 is SQVTM, CDR2 ANQGSEA. Trimming pared 3 bases from V and 8 bases from J, leaving 7 bases between. The CDR3 is CSVDRKGYTF. DNA of the CDR3: TGCAGCGTTGACAGGAAAGGCTACACCTTC.

The V gene is TRBV20-1, the J gene TRBJ2-7, with a possible D match to TRBD2 (5 bases). The CDR3 contains 15 residues. The V and J ends lost 1 base and 3 bases respectively, with 16 bases between them. Germline loops: CDR1 DFQATT, CDR2 SNEGSKA (reference sequence). CDR3 coding DNA: TGCAGTGCTAGAGCGGCCTCCCGGAGGAGCTACGAGCAGTACTTC. Its protein product is CSARAASRRSYEQYF.

This clonotype was counted between two and nine times. This sequence joins TRBV29-1 and TRBJ2-5; D is unclear. The V gene lost 4 bases and the J gene lost 3 bases, with 3 bases spanning the gap. This CDR3 comprises 10 residues. From germline, CDR1 is SQVTM and CDR2 ANQGSEA. The CDR3 sequence is CSVVEETQYF. DNA of the CDR3: TGCAGCGTTGTAGAAGAGACCCAGTACTTC.

This clonotype appeared a few times. J is TRBJ2-7 and V is TRBV7-2; TRBD1 matches at 7 bases. Germline CDR1 and CDR2: SGHTA and FQGNSA. This CDR3 contains 14 residues. Germline trimming cut 2 bases from V and 2 bases from J; bases unmatched to any gene: 3. As DNA, the CDR3 is TGTGCCAGCAGCTTATGGACAGGCCCCTACGAGCAGTACTTC. This translates into CASSLWTGPYEQYF. Based on the CDR3 plus reference TRBV7-2 and TRBJ2-7, the full variable domain is GAGVSQSPSNKVTEKGKDVELRCDPISGHTALYWYRQSLGQGLEFLIYFQGNSAPDKSGLPSDRFSAERTGGSVSTLTIQRTQQEDSAVYLCASSLWTGPYEQYFGPGTRLTVT.

The chain employs TRBV6-2 or TRBV6-3 and TRBJ2-1; the D is unclear. The CDR3 covers 13 residues. Germline-derived CDR1 and CDR2 are MNHEY and SVGEGT. V lost 1 base and J lost 5, with 6 bases in between. CDR3 in amino acids: CASSYWANNEQFF. CDR3 nucleotide sequence: TGTGCCAGCAGTTACTGGGCGAACAATGAGCAGTTCTTC.

The chain carries TRBV20-1 and TRBJ1-6, with a tentative D call TRBD1 (6 bases). Per germline, CDR1 DFQATT and CDR2 SNEGSKA (reference sequence). V was clipped by 4 bases and J by 7 bases, with 14 bases between them. The CDR3 extends over 14 amino acids. In DNA, the CDR3 is TGCAGTGCTACTCCGGGACACATGAATTCACCCCTCCACTTT. Amino acids: CSATPGHMNSPLHF.

The rearrangement links TRBV4-1 to TRBJ2-7, with 10 bases that match TRBD2. The CDR3 runs 17 residues. V trimming: 3 bases; J trimming: 6 bases; junction bases outside the gene matches: 14. Germline V CDR1 and CDR2: MGHRA, YSYEKL. CDR3 in DNA: TGCGCCAGCAGCCATCCGCTAGCGGGGGCCTCGTCTCGCGAGCAGTACTTC. This sequence encodes CASSHPLAGASSREQYF.

This clonotype occurred many times. V usage is TRBV6-2 or TRBV6-3 and J usage is TRBJ2-1; no clear D gene. Between the trimmed V and J ends, which lost 0 bases and 0 bases, there was a span of 6 bases. This CDR3 contains 15 residues. Germline V gene lookup returns CDR1 MNHEY and CDR2 SVGEGT. The CDR3 reads CASSYSPSSYNEQFF. CDR3 DNA sequence: TGTGCCAGCAGTTACTCCCCCAGCTCCTACAATGAGCAGTTCTTC.

This clonotype was seen a handful of times. The chain joins TRBV12-3 or TRBV12-4 to TRBJ2-3; possible D gene TRBD1, 6 bases. V dropped 6 bases and J dropped 10 bases, with 14 bases sitting between them. This CDR3 contains 12 residues. The CDR3 sequence: CASSYTGQPQYF. The CDR3 nucleotides read TGTGCCAGCAGCTACACAGGGCAGCCGCAGTATTTT.

This chain joins TRBV20-1 and TRBJ1-1; 8 nucleotides match TRBD1. With V trimmed by 1 base and J by 6 bases, 7 bases remained unmatched. Germline V lookup: CDR1 DFQATT, CDR2 SNEGSKA (reference sequence). The CDR3 runs 14 residues. The CDR3 region is CSARGAGGWAEAFF. Written as DNA, the CDR3 is TGCAGTGCTAGAGGAGCAGGGGGCTGGGCTGAAGCTTTCTTT.

This clonotype was picked up many times. The chain combines TRBV10-1 with TRBJ2-1; 13 bases are shared with TRBD2. The CDR3 runs 18 residues. Germline V CDR1 and CDR2: WNHNN, SYGVQD (reference sequence). After removal of 6 bases from V and 0 bases from J, the junction contained 8 bases not matched to a gene. The CDR3 reads CASSRLAGGQSSYNEQFF. DNA for the CDR3: TGCGCCAGCAGCAGACTAGCGGGGGGCCAGAGCTCCTACAATGAGCAGTTCTTC.

The chain is built from TRBV12-3 or TRBV12-4 and TRBJ1-1; 10 positions agree with TRBD1. The ends lost 5 bases at V and 4 bases at J; junction bases unmatched: 1. The CDR3 loop spans 13 amino acids. The CDR3, as DNA: TGTGCCAGCAGTGACAGGGGGCCCACTGAAGCTTTCTTT. Encoded protein: CASSDRGPTEAFF.

The chain joins TRBV7-2 to TRBJ2-7; the D gene is possibly TRBD2 (6 bases). Trimming took off 8 bases at V and 3 bases at J, with 20 bases between the two ends. Germline V gene sequence: CDR1 SGHTA, CDR2 FQGNSA. The CDR3 is made up of 15 amino acids. DNA of the CDR3: TGTGCCAGCTCTTTTGGGGGACTTAGGAACTACGAGCAGTACTTC. As protein: CASSFGGLRNYEQYF.

This chain uses TRBV6-5 with TRBJ2-1, with a tentative D call TRBD2 (5 bases). This CDR3 has 15 residues. V lost 0 bases and J lost 2, with 8 bases in between. Germline values: CDR1 MNHEY, CDR2 SVGAGI. CDR3 region: CASSYSLVTYNEQFF. Here the CDR3 DNA reads TGTGCCAGCAGTTACTCACTAGTAACCTACAATGAGCAGTTCTTC.

The V call is TRBV6-5, the J call TRBJ2-2; TRBD2 is a possible D gene (7 bases). The V end lost 2 bases, the J end lost 3 bases, and 13 bases lay between the germline ends. In germline, CDR1 is MNHEY, CDR2 SVGAGI. This CDR3 is 16 amino acids long. DNA of the CDR3: TGTGCCAGCAGTTACCCTGCGGGGGCTGACACCGGGGAGCTGTTTTTT. Translation: CASSYPAGADTGELFF.

V and J are TRBV11-1 and TRBJ2-3, with TRBD2 identical over 14 bases. CDR3 length: 18 residues. Looked up from germline, CDR1 is SGHAT and CDR2 is FQDESV (reference sequence). V shed 5 bases, J shed 4 bases, and the junction held 11 bases outside the gene matches. Here the CDR3 reads CASSQGLAGVSWADTQYF. The CDR3 DNA sequence: TGTGCCAGCAGCCAGGGACTAGCGGGAGTGAGTTGGGCAGATACGCAGTATTTT. Full variable domain (missing parts from reference TRBV11-1 and TRBJ2-3): EAEVAQSPRYKITEKSQAVAFWCDPISGHATLYWYRQILGQGPELLVQFQDESVVDDSQLPKDRFSAERLKGVDSTLKIQPAELGDSAMYLCASSQGLAGVSWADTQYFGPGTRLTVL.

This chain connects TRBV13 to TRBJ2-4; TRBD2 is a possible D gene (5 bases). Looked up from germline, CDR1 is PRHDT and CDR2 is FYEKMQ (reference sequence). Trimming stripped 2 bases from V and 0 bases from J, with 17 bases between. CDR3 length equals 18 residues. CDR3 nucleotide sequence: TGTGCCAGCAGCTTAATTCCGGGGAATCCGTTAGCCAAAAACATTCAGTACTTC. This translates into CASSLIPGNPLAKNIQYF.

V and J are TRBV27 and TRBJ2-3, with 10 nucleotides matching TRBD2. CDR1 is MNHEY and CDR2 is SMNVEV in the germline V gene (reference sequence). The V gene end was trimmed by 5 bases and the J gene end by 5 bases; junction bases not matched to a gene: 13. The CDR3 totals 17 residues. The CDR3 nucleotides read TGTGCCAGCAGTCACCCGGGGCTAGCGGGAGTTCGAGATACGCAGTATTTT. It encodes CASSHPGLAGVRDTQYF.